Included here is one T cell receptor beta chain sequence, with context. The antigen is unknown. Baseline, cycle 4 day 1, and cycle 7 day 1 were the blood sampling points. This specimen belongs to a study of OX40 agonist ivuxolimab in advanced cancers. Across the study: Ivuxolimab, an antibody acting as an agonist of OX40 (CD134), was used to treat patients. Of the participants, 35% to 50% had some prior anti-PD-1, anti-PD-L1 or anti-CTLA-4 therapy, which was allowed. Findings and caveats of the study: Among the lowest levels of clonal expansion were found in partial responders at 0.1-3.0 mg/kg.

V was pared by 2 bases and J by 4 bases, with 9 bases between. Germline-derived CDR1 and CDR2 are SGHVS and FQNEAQ. The CDR3 runs to 14 residues. Only in-frame clones appear in the TCRdb table, and some are missing; sequencing was by immunoSEQ multiplex PCR. The profile shows 72,000 or so clones, more than 75% of them singletons. V usage is TRBV7-8 and J usage is TRBJ1-5; no reliable D call. The TCR comes from an adult with an advanced solid tumor such as melanoma, head and neck, liver or kidney cancer. The source was CD4+ or CD8+ T cells sorted from blood, collected in a trial of the OX40 agonist ivuxolimab. The CDR3 protein is CASSLRVSNQPQHF. The CDR3 coding sequence is TGTGCCAGCAGCTTACGCGTCAGTAATCAGCCCCAGCATTTT.